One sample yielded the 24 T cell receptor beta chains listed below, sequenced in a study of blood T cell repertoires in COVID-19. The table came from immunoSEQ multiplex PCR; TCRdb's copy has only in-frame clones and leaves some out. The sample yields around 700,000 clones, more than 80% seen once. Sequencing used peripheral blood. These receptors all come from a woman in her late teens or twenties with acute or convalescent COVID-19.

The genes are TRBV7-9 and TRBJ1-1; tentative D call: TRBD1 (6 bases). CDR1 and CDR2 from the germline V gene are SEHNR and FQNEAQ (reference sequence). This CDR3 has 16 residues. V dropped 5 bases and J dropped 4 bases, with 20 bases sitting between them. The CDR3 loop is CASSDRRGAHVTEAFF. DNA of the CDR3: TGTGCCAGCAGCGACCGCCGGGGGGCGCATGTCACTGAAGCTTTCTTT.

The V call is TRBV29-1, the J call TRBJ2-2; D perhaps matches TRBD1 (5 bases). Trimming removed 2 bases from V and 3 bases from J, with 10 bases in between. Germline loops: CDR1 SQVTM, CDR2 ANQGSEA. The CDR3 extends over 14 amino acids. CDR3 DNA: TGCAGCGTTGAACAGGGTTGGGACACCGGGGAGCTGTTTTTT. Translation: CSVEQGWDTGELFF.

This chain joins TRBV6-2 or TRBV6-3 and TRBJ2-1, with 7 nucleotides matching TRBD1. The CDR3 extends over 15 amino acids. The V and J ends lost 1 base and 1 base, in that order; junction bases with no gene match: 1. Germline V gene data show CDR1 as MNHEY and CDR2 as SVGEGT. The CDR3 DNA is TGTGCCAGCAGTTACTTGGACAGGTCCTACAATGAGCAGTTCTTC. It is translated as CASSYLDRSYNEQFF.

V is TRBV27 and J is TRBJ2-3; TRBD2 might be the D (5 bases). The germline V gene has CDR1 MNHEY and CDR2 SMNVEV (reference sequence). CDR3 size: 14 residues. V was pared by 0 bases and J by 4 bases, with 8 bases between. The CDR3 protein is CASSLSSGADTQYF. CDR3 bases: TGTGCCAGCAGTTTATCATCCGGGGCAGATACGCAGTATTTT.

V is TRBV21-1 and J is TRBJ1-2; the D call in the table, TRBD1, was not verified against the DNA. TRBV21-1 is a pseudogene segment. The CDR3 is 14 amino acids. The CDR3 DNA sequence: TGTGCCAGCAGCAATCACCACAGGGGGCGATTGGACACCTTC. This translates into CASSNHHRGRLDTF.

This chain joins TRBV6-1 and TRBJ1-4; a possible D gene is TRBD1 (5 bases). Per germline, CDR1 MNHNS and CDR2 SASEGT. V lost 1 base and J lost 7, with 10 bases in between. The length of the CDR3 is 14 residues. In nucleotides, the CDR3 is TGTGCCAGCAGTGAAGGGGGGGGAGCTGAAAAACTGTTTTTT. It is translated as CASSEGGGAEKLFF.

The CDR3 sequence is CASKTGTNEKLFF. CDR3 bases: TGTGCCAGCAAAACCGGGACTAATGAAAAACTGTTTTTT. The rearrangement links TRBV21-1 to TRBJ1-4. TRBV21-1 is labeled a pseudogene. The CDR3 is made up of 13 amino acids.

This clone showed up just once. This chain's CDR3 is CASSPGGAHEQYF. The DNA of the CDR3 is TGTGCCAGCAGCCCCGGCGGGGCCCACGAGCAGTACTTC. The V gene is TRBV11-3, the J gene TRBJ2-7; weak D call: TRBD2 (6 bases). The CDR3 has 13 residues. Trimming pared 5 bases from V and 5 bases from J, leaving 13 bases between. Germline V CDR1 and CDR2: SGHNT, YENEEA.

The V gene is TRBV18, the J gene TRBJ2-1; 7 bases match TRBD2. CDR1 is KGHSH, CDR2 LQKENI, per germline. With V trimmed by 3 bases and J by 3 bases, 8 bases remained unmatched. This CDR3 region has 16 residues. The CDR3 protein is CASSPSQRGFYNEQFF. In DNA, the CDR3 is TGTGCCAGCTCACCTTCTCAGCGGGGCTTCTACAATGAGCAGTTCTTC.

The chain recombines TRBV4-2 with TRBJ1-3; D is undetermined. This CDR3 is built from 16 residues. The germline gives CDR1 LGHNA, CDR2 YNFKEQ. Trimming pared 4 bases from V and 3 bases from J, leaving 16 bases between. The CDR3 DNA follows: TGTGCCAGCAGCCCGACCGGGATTTGGCTTGGAAACACCATATATTTT. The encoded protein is CASSPTGIWLGNTIYF.

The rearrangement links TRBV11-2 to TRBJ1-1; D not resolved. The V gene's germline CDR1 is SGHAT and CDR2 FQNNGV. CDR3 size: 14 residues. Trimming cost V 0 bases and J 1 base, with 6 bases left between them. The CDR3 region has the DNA TGTGCCAGCAGCTTAGAGCGAGGGAACACTGAAGCTTTCTTT. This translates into CASSLERGNTEAFF.

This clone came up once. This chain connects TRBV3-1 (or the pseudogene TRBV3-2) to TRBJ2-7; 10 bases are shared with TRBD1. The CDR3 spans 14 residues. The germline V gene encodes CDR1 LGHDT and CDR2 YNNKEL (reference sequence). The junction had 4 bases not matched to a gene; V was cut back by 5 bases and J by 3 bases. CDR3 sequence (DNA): TGTGCCAGCAGCGGGACAGGGGTCGACTACGAGCAGTACTTC. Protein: CASSGTGVDYEQYF.

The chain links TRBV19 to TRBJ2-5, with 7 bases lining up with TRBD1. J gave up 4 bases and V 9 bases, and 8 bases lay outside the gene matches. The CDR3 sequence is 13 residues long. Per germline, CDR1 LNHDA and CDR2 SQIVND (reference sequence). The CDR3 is CASRGTAVETQYF. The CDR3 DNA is TGTGCCAGCAGGGGGACAGCCGTAGAGACCCAGTACTTC.

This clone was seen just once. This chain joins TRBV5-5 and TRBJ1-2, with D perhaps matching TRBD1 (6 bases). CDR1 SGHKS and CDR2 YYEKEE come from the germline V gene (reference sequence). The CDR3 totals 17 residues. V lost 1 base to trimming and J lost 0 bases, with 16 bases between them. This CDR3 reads CASSLYEGTRTNYGYTF. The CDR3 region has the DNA TGTGCCAGCAGCTTGTACGAGGGGACACGGACTAACTATGGCTACACCTTC.

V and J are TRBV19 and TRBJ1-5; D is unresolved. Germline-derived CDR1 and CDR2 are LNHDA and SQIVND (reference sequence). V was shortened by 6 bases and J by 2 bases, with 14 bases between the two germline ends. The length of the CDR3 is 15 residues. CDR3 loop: CASRSEGRGNQPQHF. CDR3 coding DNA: TGTGCCAGTAGGTCCGAAGGTCGGGGCAATCAGCCCCAGCATTTT.

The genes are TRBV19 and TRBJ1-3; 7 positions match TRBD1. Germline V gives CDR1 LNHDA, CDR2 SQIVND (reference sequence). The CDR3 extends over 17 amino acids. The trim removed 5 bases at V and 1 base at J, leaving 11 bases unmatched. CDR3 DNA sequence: TGTGCCAGTAGTGATCCCTACAGGGGTGGATCTGGAAACACCATATATTTT. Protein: CASSDPYRGGSGNTIYF. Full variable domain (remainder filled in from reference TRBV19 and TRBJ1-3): DGGITQSPKYLFRKEGQNVTLSCEQNLNHDAMYWYRQDPGQGLRLIYYSQIVNDFQKGDIAEGYSVSREKKESFPLTVTSAQKNPTAFYLCASSDPYRGGSGNTIYFGEGSWLTVV.

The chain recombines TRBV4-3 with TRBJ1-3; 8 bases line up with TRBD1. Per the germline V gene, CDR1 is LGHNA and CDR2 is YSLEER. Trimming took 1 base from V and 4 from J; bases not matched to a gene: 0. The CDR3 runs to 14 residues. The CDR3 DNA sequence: TGCGCCAGCAGCCAAGGGACAGGGGGAAACACCATATATTTT. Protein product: CASSQGTGGNTIYF.

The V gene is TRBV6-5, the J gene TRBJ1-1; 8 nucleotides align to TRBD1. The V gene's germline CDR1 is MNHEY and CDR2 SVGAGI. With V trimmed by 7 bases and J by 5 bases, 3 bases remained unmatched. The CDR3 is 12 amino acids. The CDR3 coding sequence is TGTGCCAGCAATACAGGGGGGACTGAAGCTTTCTTT. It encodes CASNTGGTEAFF.

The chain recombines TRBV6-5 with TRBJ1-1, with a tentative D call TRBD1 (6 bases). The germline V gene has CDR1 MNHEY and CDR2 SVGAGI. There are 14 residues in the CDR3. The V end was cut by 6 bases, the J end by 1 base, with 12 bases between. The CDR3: CASRGRGGNTEAFF. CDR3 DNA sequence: TGTGCCAGCAGGGGAAGGGGGGGGAACACTGAAGCTTTCTTT.

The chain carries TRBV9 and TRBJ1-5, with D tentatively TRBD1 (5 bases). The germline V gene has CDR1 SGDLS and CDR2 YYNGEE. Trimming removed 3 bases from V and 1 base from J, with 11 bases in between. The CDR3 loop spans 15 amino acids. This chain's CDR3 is CASSAGGESNQPQHF. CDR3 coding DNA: TGTGCCAGCAGCGCCGGAGGGGAGAGCAATCAGCCCCAGCATTTT.

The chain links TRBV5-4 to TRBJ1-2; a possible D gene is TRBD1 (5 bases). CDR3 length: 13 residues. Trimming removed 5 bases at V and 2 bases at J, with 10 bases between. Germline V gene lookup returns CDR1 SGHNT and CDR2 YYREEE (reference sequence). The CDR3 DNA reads TGTGCCAGCAGGAAGGCAGGGAACTATGGCTACACCTTC. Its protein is CASRKAGNYGYTF.

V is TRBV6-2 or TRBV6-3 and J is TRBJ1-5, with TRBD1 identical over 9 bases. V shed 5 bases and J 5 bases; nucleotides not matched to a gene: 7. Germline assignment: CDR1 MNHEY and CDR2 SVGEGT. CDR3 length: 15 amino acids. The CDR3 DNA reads TGTGCCAGCAGTACATCCCGGGACAGGGATCAGCCCCAGCATTTT. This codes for CASSTSRDRDQPQHF.

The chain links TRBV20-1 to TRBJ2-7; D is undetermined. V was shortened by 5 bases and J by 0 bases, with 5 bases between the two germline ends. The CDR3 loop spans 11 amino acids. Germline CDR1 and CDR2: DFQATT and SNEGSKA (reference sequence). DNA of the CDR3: TGCAGTGCTCAGAACTCCTACGAGCAGTACTTC. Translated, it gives CSAQNSYEQYF.

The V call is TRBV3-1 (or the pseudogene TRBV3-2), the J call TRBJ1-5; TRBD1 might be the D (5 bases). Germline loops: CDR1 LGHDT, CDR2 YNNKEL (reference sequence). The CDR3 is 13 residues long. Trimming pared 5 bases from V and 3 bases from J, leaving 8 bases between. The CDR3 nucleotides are TGTGCCAGCAGCGCGGACAACAATCAGCCCCAGCATTTT. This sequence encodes CASSADNNQPQHF.